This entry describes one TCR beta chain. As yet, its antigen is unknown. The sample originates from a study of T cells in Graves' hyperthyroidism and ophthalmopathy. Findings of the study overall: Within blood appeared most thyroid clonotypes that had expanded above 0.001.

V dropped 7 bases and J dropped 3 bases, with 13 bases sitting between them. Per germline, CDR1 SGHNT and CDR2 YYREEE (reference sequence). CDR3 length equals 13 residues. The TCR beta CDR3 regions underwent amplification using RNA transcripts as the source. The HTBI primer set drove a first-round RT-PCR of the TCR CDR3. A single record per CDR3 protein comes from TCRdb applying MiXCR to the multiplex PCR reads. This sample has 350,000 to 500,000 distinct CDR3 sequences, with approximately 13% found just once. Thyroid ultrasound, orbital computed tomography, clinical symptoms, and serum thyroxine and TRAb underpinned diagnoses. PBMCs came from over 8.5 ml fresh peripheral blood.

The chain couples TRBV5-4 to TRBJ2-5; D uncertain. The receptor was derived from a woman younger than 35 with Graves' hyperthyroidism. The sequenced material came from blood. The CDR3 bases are TGTGCCAGCGCATTAAGGAATGAAGAGACCCAGTACTTC. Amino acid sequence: CASALRNEETQYF.